These 6 T cell receptor beta chains were all obtained from the same sample, sequenced in a study of cytomegalovirus exposure and HLA in healthy donors (dated by TCRdb to 2016 to 2017). Library method: the immunoSEQ multiplex PCR assay. For the multiplex PCR, a mixture combining 60 forward primers for TCR Vbeta segments and 13 reverse primers for TCR Jbeta segments was used. TCRdb re-hosts the immuneACCESS table, in-frame sequences only. Its copies lack some clones; in the studies checked, an unresolved V gene accounts for under half of them, and the cause for the rest is not known. For this sample the table gives 150,000 to 200,000 clones, of which around 80% were detected only once. The top ten constitute 7% of the sample. Sequencing was done on a sample of PBMCs. These receptors were obtained from a woman in her forties in good health and CMV-seropositive.

Only one count was recorded for this clone. The chain links TRBV6-1 to TRBJ1-6, with D tentatively TRBD1 (5 bases). With 1 base removed from V and 8 bases from J, the gap between germline ends came to 15 bases. The CDR3 covers 16 residues. Per germline, CDR1 MNHNS and CDR2 SASEGT. The DNA for the CDR3 is TGTGCCAGCAGTGAAGGGTGGGGCTTCCCAGATTCACCCCTCCACTTT. Protein sequence: CASSEGWGFPDSPLHF.

This clone was found a few times. The chain joins TRBV19 to TRBJ1-5, with 10 nucleotides matching TRBD1. V gave up 8 bases and J gave up 7 bases; unmatched junction bases: 8. In germline, CDR1 is LNHDA, CDR2 SQIVND (reference sequence). The CDR3 has 14 residues. CDR3 protein: CASGRQGARQPQHF. CDR3 nucleotides: TGTGCCAGTGGGCGACAGGGGGCTCGCCAGCCCCAGCATTTT.

The J gene is TRBJ2-3, the V gene TRBV7-3; TRBD1 matches 7 bases. Germline V CDR1 and CDR2: SGHTA, FQGTGA. This CDR3 has 14 residues. With 5 bases clipped from V and 2 bases from J, the junction kept 4 bases outside the gene matches. The CDR3 region is CASSPGQLTDTQYF. CDR3 DNA sequence: TGTGCCAGCAGCCCGGGACAGCTCACAGATACGCAGTATTTT.

With regard to this clone: The sample carries other DNA sequences with the same CDR3. J is TRBJ2-1 and V is TRBV5-1, with D possibly TRBD2 on 5 matching bases. Per the germline V gene, CDR1 is SGHRS and CDR2 is YFSETQ. The CDR3 loop spans 12 amino acids. Trimming stripped 0 bases from V and 7 bases from J, with 5 bases between. In nucleotides, the CDR3 is TGCGCCAGCAGCTTGGGCGGGAATGAGCAGTTCTTC. Amino acids: CASSLGGNEQFF.

This chain links TRBV30 with TRBJ2-5; 11 nucleotides match TRBD1. The end of the DNA aligns better with TRBJ2-7, so the J call may be wrong. CDR3 length: 13 residues. Germline CDR1 GTSNPN, CDR2 SVGIG (reference sequence). The CDR3 is CAWARDRGNEQYF. The CDR3 bases are TGTGCCTGGGCCAGGGACAGGGGGAACGAGCAGTACTTC.

This clone showed up just a few times. A read error may account for a junction end that differs from germline. The J gene is TRBJ2-7, the V gene TRBV30; TRBD1 matches at 11 bases. Germline CDR1 is GTSNPN and CDR2 is SVGIG (reference sequence). CDR3 length: 11 residues. The CDR3 DNA is TGTGCCTGGAGAGATCGGGACAGGGGGGCCTTC. It specifies CAWRDRDRGAF.